These 8 T cell receptor beta chains were all obtained from the same sample, sequenced in a study of CD8 T cells in Susac syndrome. Random-hexamer reverse transcription was applied to about 0.45 to 1 ug RNA. TCRdb re-called the immunoSEQ multiplex PCR reads through MiXCR, storing one row per CDR3 protein. The sample has 75,000 to 95,000 distinct CDR3 sequences; 90% to 97% are singletons. Sequenced: CD8+ T cells from PBMCs. Receptors were obtained from a human donor with Susac syndrome.

V usage is TRBV15 and J usage is TRBJ2-2; no definite D call. CDR3 length: 20 residues. Trimming shortened V by 0 bases and J by 0 bases, and 20 bases separated the two germline ends. Germline-derived CDR1 and CDR2 are LNHNV and YYDKDF (reference sequence). The CDR3 DNA reads as TGTGCCACCAGCAGAGATCCTTCTTACACTGAAACCTCGAACACCGGGGAGCTGTTTTTT. Protein: CATSRDPSYTETSNTGELFF.

This clonotype appeared a single time. The chain employs TRBV5-6 and TRBJ1-2; a weak D match, TRBD1 (6 bases). Germline CDR1 is SGHDT and CDR2 is YYEEEE. The CDR3 is 16 amino acids. V was clipped by 4 bases and J by 0 bases, with 16 bases between them. CDR3 coding DNA: TGTGCCAGCAGCCCATTGGACAGCGCTTCTAACTATGGCTACACCTTC. Protein product: CASSPLDSASNYGYTF.

This rearrangement joins TRBV5-4 to TRBJ1-2, with 9 bases matching TRBD1. With 5 bases clipped from V and 3 bases from J, the junction kept 5 bases outside the gene matches. The CDR3 length is 14 residues. Germline V gene lookup returns CDR1 SGHNT and CDR2 YYREEE (reference sequence). The CDR3 nucleotides are TGTGCCAGCAGTCACCGGGACAGGGACTATGGCTACACCTTC. This codes for CASSHRDRDYGYTF.

This chain joins TRBV27 and TRBJ2-3; no reliable D call. V lost 4 bases to trimming and J lost 6 bases, with 17 bases between them. This CDR3 comprises 15 residues. Germline CDR1 MNHEY, CDR2 SMNVEV (reference sequence). DNA for the CDR3: TGTGCCAGCAGTTCGCGAGACACATCGTGGGATACGCAGTATTTT. This gives the protein CASSSRDTSWDTQYF.

The chain is built from TRBV20-1 and TRBJ2-5, with D possibly being TRBD2 (6 bases). The length of the CDR3 is 13 residues. V was clipped by 5 bases and J by 5 bases, with 15 bases between them. Germline CDR1 is DFQATT and CDR2 is SNEGSKA (reference sequence). The CDR3 reads CSAAQLGGETQYF. As DNA, the CDR3 is TGCAGTGCTGCCCAACTTGGGGGGGAGACCCAGTACTTC.

This chain connects TRBV20-1 to TRBJ2-4, with no clear D. Germline CDR1 is DFQATT and CDR2 is SNEGSKA (reference sequence). This CDR3 has 15 residues. Deletions cut 0 bases from V and 0 bases from J, with 9 bases between. The chain's CDR3 is CSARDPILAKNIQYF. The CDR3, as DNA: TGCAGTGCTAGAGATCCGATCCTAGCCAAAAACATTCAGTACTTC.

This chain connects TRBV12-3 or TRBV12-4 to TRBJ2-7; D possibly uses TRBD1 or TRBD2 (6 bases each). The V end lost 11 bases, the J end lost 5 bases, and 13 bases lay between the germline ends. The CDR3 extends over 11 amino acids. The CDR3 protein is CAFPGGHEQYF. The CDR3 nucleotides are TGTGCCTTCCCCGGGGGCCACGAGCAGTACTTC.

The chain links TRBV7-8 to TRBJ1-3; D ambiguous. Germline V CDR1 and CDR2: SGHVS, FQNEAQ. V lost 6 bases, J lost 2 bases, and 11 bases lay in between. The CDR3 length is 14 residues. The CDR3 sequence: CASRSLSPGNTIYF. DNA of the CDR3: TGTGCCAGCAGATCACTAAGTCCTGGAAACACCATATATTTT.